The rows below give T cell receptor beta chains drawn from one sample of a study of cytomegalovirus exposure and HLA in healthy donors. The method was immunoSEQ multiplex PCR; TCRdb's version includes in-frame clones alone and lacks a portion of them. The sample lists about 98,000 clones; 55% to 75% were seen once. Sequenced input: PBMCs. The receptor source for this set is a man between 50 and 59 years old in good health and CMV-seronegative. Both conserved end residues are part of each CDR3. A D gene is named only where the DNA matches it firmly. Part of the rows lack a size; the others show once, few, many or a class for expanded clones.

TRBV19	TRBD1	once	TRBJ1-1	TGTGCCAGTAGACAAATCGGGACAGGGGGCGATTACACTGAAGCTTTCTTT	CASRQIGTGGDYTEAFF
TRBV28	TRBD1	.	TRBJ2-7	TGTGCCAGCAGTACCCGGACAGGGAGGAGCTCCTACGAGCAGTACTTC	CASSTRTGRSSYEQYF
TRBV5-4	.	.	TRBJ2-1	TGTGCCGGCAGCACCAGCGGGCAGTCCTACAATGAGCAGTTCTTC	CAGSTSGQSYNEQFF
TRBV13	TRBD1	.	TRBJ2-7	TGTGCCAGCAGCTTAACCGGGACAGTCTACGAGCAGTACTTC	CASSLTGTVYEQYF
TRBV27	TRBD1	.	TRBJ2-4	TGTGCCAACTACCATCCCCTGGGACAGGGGGCAGCCAAAAACATTCAGTACTTC	CANYHPLGQGAAKNIQYF
TRBV7-3	.	few	TRBJ1-1	TGTGCCAGCAGCGTATCACTAAACACTGAAGCTTTCTTT	CASSVSLNTEAFF
TRBV11-3	.	.	TRBJ2-2	TGTGCCAGCAGCTTAGGGCACCTCACCGGGGAGCTGTTTTTT	CASSLGHLTGELFF
TRBV4-1	.	.	TRBJ2-5	TGCGCCAGCAGCCAAGAGACGGGGTTGGAGACCCAGTACTTC	CASSQETGLETQYF
TRBV6-1	.	.	TRBJ2-7	TGTGCCAGCAGCGGGAGCGATACCTACGAGCAGTACTTC	CASSGSDTYEQYF
TRBV2	TRBD2	few	TRBJ2-3	TGTGCCAGCAGGCCTACTAGCGCCAGCACAGATACGCAGTATTTT	CASRPTSASTDTQYF
TRBV14	TRBD1	.	TRBJ1-2	TGTGCCAGCGGGACAGGGGATGGCTACACCTTC	CASGTGDGYTF
TRBV6-1	.	.	TRBJ1-5	TGTGCCAGCAGCTACGACGGGGGAGTTGGTCAGCCCCAGCATTTT	CASSYDGGVGQPQHF
TRBV30	.	few	TRBJ2-3	TGTGCCTGGAGGCGGGCGCTCACAGATACGCAGTATTTT	CAWRRALTDTQYF
TRBV11-3	.	.	TRBJ2-1	TGTGCCAGCAGCTCGGGACTGACGGCCTACAATGAGCAGTTCTTC	CASSSGLTAYNEQFF
TRBV6-5	.	.	TRBJ2-7	TGTGCCAGCAAGCTAACCTTGGTATCCTACGAGCAGTACTTC	CASKLTLVSYEQYF
TRBV11-2	TRBD2	.	TRBJ2-7	TGTGCCAGCAGCTTAGAGGTTAGCGGGGCCCCCTACGAGCAGTACTTC	CASSLEVSGAPYEQYF
TRBV21-1	.	few	TRBJ2-5	TGTGCCAGCAGCCACCGGGGACTAGCAGACGTAGAGACCCAGTACTTC	CASSHRGLADVETQYF
TRBV5-1	.	.	TRBJ1-4	TGCGCCAGCACCCAGGGGACCCCAACTAATGAAAAACTGTTTTTT	CASTQGTPTNEKLFF
TRBV9	TRBD1	.	TRBJ2-5	TGTGCCAGCAGCTCCGGGACAGAGACCCAAGAGACCCAGTACTTC	CASSSGTETQETQYF
TRBV2	TRBD1	.	TRBJ1-4	TGTGCCAGCAGGGAGACAGGGCGGGAAAAACTGTTTTTT	CASRETGREKLFF
TRBV28	TRBD1	.	TRBJ1-5	TGTGCCAGCAGTCCCCTCGGGACAGGGGGTATTCAGCCCCAGCATTTT	CASSPLGTGGIQPQHF
TRBV5-1	.	.	TRBJ2-2	TGCGCCAGCAGCTTAAAACAGGGAAACACCGGGGAGCTGTTTTTT	CASSLKQGNTGELFF
TRBV6-4	.	.	TRBJ2-6	TGTGCCAGCAGTGACTCAGACAGCTCTGGGGCCAACGTCCTGACTTTC	CASSDSDSSGANVLTF
TRBV27	.	.	TRBJ2-3	TGTGCCAGCAGTTCCCCTGGCGGGCTGGGGACAGATACGCAGTATTTT	CASSSPGGLGTDTQYF
TRBV28	TRBD1	.	TRBJ1-2	TGTGCCAGCAGCCTCGCCAGGGGGAACTATGGCTACACCTTC	CASSLARGNYGYTF
TRBV5-4	TRBD1	.	TRBJ1-2	TGTGCCAGCAGCAATACAGGGGGCGGCTATGGCTACACCTTC	CASSNTGGGYGYTF
TRBV6-6	.	.	TRBJ2-7	TGTGCCAGCAGCCCCCGAGGTCCAGCGTACGAGCAGTACTTC	CASSPRGPAYEQYF
TRBV6-1	.	.	TRBJ2-7	TGTGCCAGTAGACCGGGGGAACACGAGCAGTACTTC	CASRPGEHEQYF
TRBV28	.	.	TRBJ1-5	TGTGCCAGCAAGGGGCTTAATCAGCCCCAGCATTTT	CASKGLNQPQHF
TRBV19	.	.	TRBJ1-1	TGTGCCAGTAGTCGGGCCCCAGGGCCAGGGGCTTTCTTT	CASSRAPGPGAFF
TRBV27	.	.	TRBJ1-4	TGTGCCAGCAGGCTAGGACTTTCGGCGGGAAATGAAAAACTGTTTTTT	CASRLGLSAGNEKLFF
TRBV6-6	.	.	TRBJ1-2	TGTGCCAGCAGAAACCTCAGGGCAGGCTACACCTTC	CASRNLRAGYTF
TRBV14	TRBD1	.	TRBJ1-6	TGTGCCAGCAGCCGGCGATCGACAGGGGGAAACTCACCCCTCCACTTT	CASSRRSTGGNSPLHF
TRBV10-3	.	.	TRBJ2-1	TGTGCCATCAGTGAACTCTCGGGGGAGCAGTTCTTC	CAISELSGEQFF
TRBV6-5	.	.	TRBJ2-7	TGTGCCAGCAAAAGCGGCGGCTACGAGCAGTACTTC	CASKSGGYEQYF
TRBV25-1	TRBD1	once	TRBJ2-3	TGTGCCAGCAGTGAGGGACAGGGGCTCACAGATACGCAGTATTTT	CASSEGQGLTDTQYF
TRBV11-3	TRBD2	.	TRBJ2-3	TGTGCCAGCAGCTCGTTGGGGACTAGCGGGACGCAGTATTTT	CASSSLGTSGTQYF
TRBV27	.	.	TRBJ1-5	TGTGCCAGCAGTTCCCGCCCCCCAGGCAGGTTCAATCAGCCCCAGCATTTT	CASSSRPPGRFNQPQHF
TRBV19	.	.	TRBJ1-1	TGTGCCAGTAGTCTCTCTATGACTGAAGCTTTCTTT	CASSLSMTEAFF